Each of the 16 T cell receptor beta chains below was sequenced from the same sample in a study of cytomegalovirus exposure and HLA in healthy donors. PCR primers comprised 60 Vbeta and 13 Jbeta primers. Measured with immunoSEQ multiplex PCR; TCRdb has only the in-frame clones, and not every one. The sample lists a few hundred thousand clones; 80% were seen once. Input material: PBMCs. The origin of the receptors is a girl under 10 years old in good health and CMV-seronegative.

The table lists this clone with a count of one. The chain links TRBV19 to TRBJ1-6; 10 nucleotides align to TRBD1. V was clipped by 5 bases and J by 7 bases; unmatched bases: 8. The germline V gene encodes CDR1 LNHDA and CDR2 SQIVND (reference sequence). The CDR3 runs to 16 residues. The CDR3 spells CASSSRQGARNSPLHF. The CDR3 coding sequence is TGTGCCAGTAGTTCTCGACAGGGGGCGCGGAATTCACCCCTCCACTTT.

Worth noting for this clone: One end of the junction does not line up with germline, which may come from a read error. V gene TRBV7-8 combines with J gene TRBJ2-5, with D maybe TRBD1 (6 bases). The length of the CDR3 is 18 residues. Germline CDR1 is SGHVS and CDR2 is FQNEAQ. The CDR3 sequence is CAGSLESQGFNRRETQYF. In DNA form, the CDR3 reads TGTGCCGGCAGCTTAGAGAGCCAGGGGTTTAATCGTAGGGAGACCCAGTACTTC.

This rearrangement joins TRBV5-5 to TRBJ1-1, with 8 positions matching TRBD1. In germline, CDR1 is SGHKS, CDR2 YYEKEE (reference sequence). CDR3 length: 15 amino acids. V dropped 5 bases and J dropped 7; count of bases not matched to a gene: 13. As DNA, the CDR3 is TGTGCCAGCAGGACTGACTTGGGGACAGGTAGTGAAGCTTTCTTT. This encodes CASRTDLGTGSEAFF.

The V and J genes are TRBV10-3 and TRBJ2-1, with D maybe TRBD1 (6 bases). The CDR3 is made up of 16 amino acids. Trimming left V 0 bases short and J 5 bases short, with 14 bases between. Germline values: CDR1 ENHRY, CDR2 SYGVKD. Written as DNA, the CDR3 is TGTGCCATCAGTGAGTCGAACAGGGAAAAAAACAATGAGCAGTTCTTC. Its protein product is CAISESNREKNNEQFF.

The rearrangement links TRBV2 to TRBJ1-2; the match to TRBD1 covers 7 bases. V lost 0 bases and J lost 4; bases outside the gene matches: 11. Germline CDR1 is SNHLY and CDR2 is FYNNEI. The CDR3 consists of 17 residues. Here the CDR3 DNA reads TGTGCCAGCAGTGAAGCCCGCCGCGATAGGGGGCCCTATGGCTACACCTTC. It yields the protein CASSEARRDRGPYGYTF.

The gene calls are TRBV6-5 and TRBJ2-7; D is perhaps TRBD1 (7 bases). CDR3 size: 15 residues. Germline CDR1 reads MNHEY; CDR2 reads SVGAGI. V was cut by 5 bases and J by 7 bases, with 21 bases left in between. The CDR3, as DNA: TGTGCCAGCAGTACTGACAGGGAGGTATTTCGGGAGCAGTACTTC. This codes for CASSTDREVFREQYF.

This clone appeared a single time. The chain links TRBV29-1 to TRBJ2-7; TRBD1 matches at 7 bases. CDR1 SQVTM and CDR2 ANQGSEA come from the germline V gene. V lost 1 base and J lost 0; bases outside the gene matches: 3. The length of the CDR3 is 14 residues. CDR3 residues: CSVEGDSSSYEQYF. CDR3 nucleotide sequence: TGCAGCGTTGAAGGGGACAGCAGCTCCTACGAGCAGTACTTC.

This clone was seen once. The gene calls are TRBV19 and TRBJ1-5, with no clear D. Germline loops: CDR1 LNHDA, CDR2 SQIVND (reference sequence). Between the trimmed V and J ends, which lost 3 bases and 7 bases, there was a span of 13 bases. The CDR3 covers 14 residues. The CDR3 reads CASSIIGIEQPQHF. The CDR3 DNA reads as TGTGCCAGTAGTATTATCGGGATCGAGCAGCCCCAGCATTTT.

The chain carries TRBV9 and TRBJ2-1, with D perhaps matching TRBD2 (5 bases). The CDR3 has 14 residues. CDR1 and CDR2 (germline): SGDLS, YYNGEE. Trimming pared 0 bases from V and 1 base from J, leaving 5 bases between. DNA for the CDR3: TGTGCCAGCAGCGTAGGGACTTCCTACAATGAGCAGTTCTTC. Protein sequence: CASSVGTSYNEQFF.

The CDR3 region has the DNA TGTGCCAGCAGCCCCGGACTACCTTACGAGCAGTACTTC. It codes for CASSPGLPYEQYF. The chain joins TRBV7-3 to TRBJ2-7, with D possibly TRBD2 on 6 matching bases. V was trimmed by 5 bases and J by 4 bases, leaving 12 bases between them. The germline CDR1 and CDR2 sequences are SGHTA and FQGTGA. This CDR3 has 13 amino acids.

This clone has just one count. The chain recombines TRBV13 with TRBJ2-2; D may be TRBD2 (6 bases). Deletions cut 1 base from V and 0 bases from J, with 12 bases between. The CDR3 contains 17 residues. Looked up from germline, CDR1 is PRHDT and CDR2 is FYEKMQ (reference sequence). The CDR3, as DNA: TGTGCCAGCAGCTTAGCATCCGGGACTGCGAACACCGGGGAGCTGTTTTTT. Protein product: CASSLASGTANTGELFF.

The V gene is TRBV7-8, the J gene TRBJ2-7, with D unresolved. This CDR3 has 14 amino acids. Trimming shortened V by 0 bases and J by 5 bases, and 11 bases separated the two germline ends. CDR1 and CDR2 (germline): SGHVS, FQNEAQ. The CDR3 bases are TGTGCCAGCAGCTTAGCGTTCGCGTCCGACGAGCAGTACTTC. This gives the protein CASSLAFASDEQYF. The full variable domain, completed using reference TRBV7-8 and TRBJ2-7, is GAGVSQSPRYKVAKRGQDVALRCDPISGHVSLFWYQQALGQGPEFLTYFQNEAQLDKSGLPSDRFFAERPEGSVSTLKIQRTQQEDSAVYLCASSLAFASDEQYFGPGTRLTVT.

CDR3 coding DNA: TGCGCCAGCAGCTTTCGAGACCGGGACAGGGGTGGGGATCAGCCCCAGCATTTT. It codes for CASSFRDRDRGGDQPQHF. The V call is TRBV4-1, the J call TRBJ1-5; 10 nucleotides match TRBD1. Germline lookup yields CDR1 MGHRA and CDR2 YSYEKL. The CDR3 extends over 18 amino acids. Germline trimming cut 5 bases from V and 5 bases from J; bases unmatched to any gene: 15.

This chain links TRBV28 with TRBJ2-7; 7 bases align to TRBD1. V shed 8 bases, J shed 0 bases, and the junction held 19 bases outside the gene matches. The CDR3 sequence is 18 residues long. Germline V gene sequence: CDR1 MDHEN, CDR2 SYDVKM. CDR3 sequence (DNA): TGTGCCAGCGGACAGGAGGAGCGGTGGGGCGCGAGCTCCTACGAGCAGTACTTC. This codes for CASGQEERWGASSYEQYF.

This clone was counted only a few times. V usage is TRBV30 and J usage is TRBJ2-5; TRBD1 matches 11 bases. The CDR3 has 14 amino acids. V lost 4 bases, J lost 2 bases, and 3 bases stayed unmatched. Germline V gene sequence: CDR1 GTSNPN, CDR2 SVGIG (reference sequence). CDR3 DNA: TGTGCCTGGACCAGGGACAGGGGGCAAGAGACCCAGTACTTC. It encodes CAWTRDRGQETQYF. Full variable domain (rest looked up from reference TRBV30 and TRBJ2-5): SQTIHQWPATLVQPVGSPLSLECTVEGTSNPNLYWYRQAAGRGLQLLFYSVGIGQISSEVPQNLSASRPQDRQFILSSKKLLLSDSGFYLCAWTRDRGQETQYFGPGTRLLVL.

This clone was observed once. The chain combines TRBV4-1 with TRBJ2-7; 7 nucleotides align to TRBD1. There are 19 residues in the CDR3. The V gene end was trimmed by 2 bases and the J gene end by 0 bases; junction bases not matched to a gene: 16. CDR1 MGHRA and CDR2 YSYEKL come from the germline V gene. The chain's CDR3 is CASSQLVLSGQQNSYEQYF. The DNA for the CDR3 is TGCGCCAGCAGCCAACTGGTTTTGTCGGGACAGCAGAACTCCTACGAGCAGTACTTC.